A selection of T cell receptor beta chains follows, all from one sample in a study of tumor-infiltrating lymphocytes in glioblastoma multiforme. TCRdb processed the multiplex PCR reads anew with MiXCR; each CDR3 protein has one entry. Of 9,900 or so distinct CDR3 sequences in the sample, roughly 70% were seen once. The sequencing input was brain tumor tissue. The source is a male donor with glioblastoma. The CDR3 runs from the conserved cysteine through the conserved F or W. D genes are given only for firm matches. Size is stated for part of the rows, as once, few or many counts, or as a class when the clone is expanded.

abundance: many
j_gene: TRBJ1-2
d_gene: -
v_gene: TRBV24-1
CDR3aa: CATSDSSEGYTF
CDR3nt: TGTGCCACCAGTGATTCCTCAGAGGGCTACACCTTC

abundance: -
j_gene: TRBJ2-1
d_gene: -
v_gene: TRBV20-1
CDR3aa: CRASSYNEQFF
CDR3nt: TGCCGTGCTAGTTCCTACAATGAGCAGTTCTTC

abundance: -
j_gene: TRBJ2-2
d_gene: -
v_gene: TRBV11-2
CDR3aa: CASSFGGYTGELFF
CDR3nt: TGTGCCAGCAGCTTTGGGGGCTACACCGGGGAGCTGTTTTTT

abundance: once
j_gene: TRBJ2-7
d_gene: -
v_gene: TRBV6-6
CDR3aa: CANSLSLDGLGPYEQYF
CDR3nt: TGTGCCAACAGTTTAAGCCTAGATGGCTTGGGGCCCTACGAGCAGTACTTC

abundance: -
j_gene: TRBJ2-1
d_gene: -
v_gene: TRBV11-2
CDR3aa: CASSLDGVGLLYNEQFF
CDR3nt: TGTGCCAGCAGCTTAGACGGGGTGGGACTGCTGTACAATGAGCAGTTCTTC

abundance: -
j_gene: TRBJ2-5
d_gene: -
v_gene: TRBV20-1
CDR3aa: CSARDLGLAEVAQYF
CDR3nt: TGCAGTGCTAGAGATTTGGGACTGGCGGAAGTGGCCCAGTACTTC

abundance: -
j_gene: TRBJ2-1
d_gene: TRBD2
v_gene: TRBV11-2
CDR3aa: CASAWVAGGNEQFF
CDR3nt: TGTGCCAGTGCTTGGGTAGCGGGGGGGAATGAGCAGTTCTTC

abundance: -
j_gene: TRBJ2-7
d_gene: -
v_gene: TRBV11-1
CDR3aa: CASSLARLVREYEQYF
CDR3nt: TGTGCCAGCAGCTTAGCGCGTCTGGTCAGGGAGTACGAGCAGTACTTT

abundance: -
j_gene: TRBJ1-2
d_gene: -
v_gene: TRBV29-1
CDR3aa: CSVERQGEGYTF
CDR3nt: TGCAGCGTTGAGAGGCAGGGAGAAGGCTACACCTTC

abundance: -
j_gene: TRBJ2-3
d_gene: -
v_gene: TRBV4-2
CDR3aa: CASSQDGVASLGDTQYF
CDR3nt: TGTGCCAGCAGCCAAGATGGGGTGGCTAGCCTGGGAGATACGCAGTATTTT

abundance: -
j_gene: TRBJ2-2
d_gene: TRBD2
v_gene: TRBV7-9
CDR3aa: CASSLAANAGELFF
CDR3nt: TGTGCCAGCAGCCTAGCGGCGAACGCCGGGGAGCTGTTTTTT

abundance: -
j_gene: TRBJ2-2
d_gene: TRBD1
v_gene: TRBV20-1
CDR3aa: CSARSQGASTGELFF
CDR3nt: TGCAGTGCTAGAAGTCAGGGGGCCAGCACCGGGGAGCTGTTTTTT

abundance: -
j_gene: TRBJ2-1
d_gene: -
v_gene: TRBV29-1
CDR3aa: CSVWGRQGGSEQLF
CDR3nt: TGCAGCGTTTGGGGGCGGCAGGGGGGCAGTGAGCAGCTCTTC

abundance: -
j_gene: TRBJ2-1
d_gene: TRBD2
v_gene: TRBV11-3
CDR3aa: CASGLLAGGGNEQFF
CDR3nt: TGTGCCAGCGGCCTCTTAGCGGGAGGGGGCAATGAGCAGTTCTTC

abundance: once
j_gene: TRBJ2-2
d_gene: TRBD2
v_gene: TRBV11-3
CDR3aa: CACSTTSRLAGETGELFF
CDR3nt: TGCGCCTGCAGCACCACCTCCAGACTAGCGGGGGAAACCGGGGAGCTGTTTTTT

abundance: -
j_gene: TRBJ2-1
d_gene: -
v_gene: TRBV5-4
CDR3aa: CVSSLEGLGYNEQFF
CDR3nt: TGTGTCAGCAGCTTGGAGGGGTTAGGCTACAATGAGCAGTTCTTC

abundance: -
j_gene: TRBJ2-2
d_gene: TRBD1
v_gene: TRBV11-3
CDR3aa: CASSDRDTGELFF
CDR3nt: TGTGCCAGCAGCGACAGGGACACCGGGGAGCTGTTTTTT

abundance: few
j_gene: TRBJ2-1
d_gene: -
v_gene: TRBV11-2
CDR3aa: CASSLAGGTSYNEQFF
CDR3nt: TGTGCCAGCAGCTTAGCGGGTGGGACCTCCTACAATGAGCAGTTCTTC

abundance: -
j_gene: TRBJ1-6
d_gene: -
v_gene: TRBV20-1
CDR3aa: CSARGWGSANSPLHF
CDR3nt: TGCAGTGCTAGAGGGTGGGGTTCCGCAAATTCACCCCTCCACTTT

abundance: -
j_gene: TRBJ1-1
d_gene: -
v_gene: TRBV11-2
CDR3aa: CASSAPGAPTADTEAFF
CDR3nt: TGTGCCAGCAGCGCCCCAGGGGCCCCCACGGCGGACACTGAAGCTTTCTTT

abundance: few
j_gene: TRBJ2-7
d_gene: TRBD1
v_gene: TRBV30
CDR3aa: CAWADRGSIFYEKYF
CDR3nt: TGTGCCTGGGCTGACAGGGGAAGTATTTTCTACGAGAAGTACTTC

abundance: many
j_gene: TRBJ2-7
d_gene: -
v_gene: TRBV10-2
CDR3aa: CASGESGTQYF
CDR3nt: TGCGCCAGCGGTGAGTCGGGTACGCAGTACTTC

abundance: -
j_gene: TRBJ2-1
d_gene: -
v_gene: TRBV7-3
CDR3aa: CARLSGVRSYNEQFF
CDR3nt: TGTGCCAGGCTCTCAGGGGTGCGCTCCTACAATGAGCAGTTCTTC

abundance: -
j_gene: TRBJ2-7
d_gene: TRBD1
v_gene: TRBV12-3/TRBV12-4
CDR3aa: CASSSGTGYSYEQYF
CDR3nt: TGTGCCAGCAGCTCCGGGACAGGTTACTCCTACGAGCAGTACTTC

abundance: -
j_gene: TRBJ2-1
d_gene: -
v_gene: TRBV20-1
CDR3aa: CSARDLLAEVNEQFF
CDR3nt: TGCAGTGCTAGAGATCTTCTGGCGGAAGTCAATGAACAGTTCTTC

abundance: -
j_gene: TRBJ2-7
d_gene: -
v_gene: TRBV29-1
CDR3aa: CSFRQVAYEQYF
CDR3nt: TGCAGCTTCCGACAGGTTGCCTACGAGCAGTACTTT

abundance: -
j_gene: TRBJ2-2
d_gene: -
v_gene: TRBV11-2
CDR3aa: CASDRSGLDTRELFF
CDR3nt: TGTGCCAGCGACAGAAGCGGGCTGGACACCCGGGAGCTGTTTTTT

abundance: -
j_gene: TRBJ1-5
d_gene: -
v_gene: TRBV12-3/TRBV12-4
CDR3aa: CASSFGGGEQPQHF
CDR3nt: TGTGCCAGCAGTTTCGGGGGTGGAGAGCAGCCCCAGCATTTT

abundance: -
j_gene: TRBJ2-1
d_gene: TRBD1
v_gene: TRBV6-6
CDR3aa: CARSDRVGSEQFF
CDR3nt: TGTGCCAGATCGGACAGGGTTGGGTCTGAGCAGTTCTTC

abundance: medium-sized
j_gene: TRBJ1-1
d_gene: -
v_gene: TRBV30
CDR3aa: CARRSGMAEAFF
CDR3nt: TGTGCCCGCCGTTCAGGGATGGCTGAAGCTTTCTTT

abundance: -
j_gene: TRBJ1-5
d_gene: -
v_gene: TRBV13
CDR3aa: CAGSLGARGRGQPQHF
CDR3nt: TGTGCCGGCAGCTTAGGCGCCCGGGGCCGGGGACAGCCCCAGCATTTT

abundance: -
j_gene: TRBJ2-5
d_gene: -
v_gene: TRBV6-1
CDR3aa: CASSGDVVATQETQYF
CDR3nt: TGTGCCAGCAGTGGTGATGTGGTAGCTACTCAAGAGACCCAGTACTTC

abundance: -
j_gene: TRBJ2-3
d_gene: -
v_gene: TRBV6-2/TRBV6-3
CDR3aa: CASSFADTQYF
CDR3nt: TGTGCCAGCAGTTTTGCAGATACGCAGTATTTT

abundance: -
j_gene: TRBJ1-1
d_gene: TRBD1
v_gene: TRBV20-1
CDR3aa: CSATQGANTEAFF
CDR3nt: TGCAGTGCAACACAGGGGGCGAACACTGAAGCTTTCTTT

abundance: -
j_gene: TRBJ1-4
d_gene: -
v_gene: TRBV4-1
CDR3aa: CASSPDGAYEKLFF
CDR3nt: TGCGCCAGCAGCCCGGATGGAGCTTATGAAAAACTGTTTTTT

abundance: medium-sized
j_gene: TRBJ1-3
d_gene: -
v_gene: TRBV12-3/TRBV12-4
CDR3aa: CASTPALSGNTIYF
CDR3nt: TGTGCCAGCACCCCGGCACTCTCTGGAAACACCATATATTTT

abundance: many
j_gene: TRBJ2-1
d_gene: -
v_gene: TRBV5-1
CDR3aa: CASSLTPGTGVLAGGNEQFF
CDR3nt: TGCGCCAGCAGCTTGACGCCAGGGACAGGGGTGCTAGCGGGAGGCAATGAGCAGTTCTTC

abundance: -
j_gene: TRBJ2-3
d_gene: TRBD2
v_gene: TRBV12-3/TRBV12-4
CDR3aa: CASSSLTSGVSTDTQYF
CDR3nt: TGTGCCAGCAGTTCCCTTACTAGCGGGGTGAGCACAGATACGCAGTATTTT

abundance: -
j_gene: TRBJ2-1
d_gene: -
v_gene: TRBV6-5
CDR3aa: CASSSGPPFRNEQFF
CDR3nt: TGTGCCAGCAGTTCGGGACCACCTTTCCGAAATGAGCAGTTCTTC

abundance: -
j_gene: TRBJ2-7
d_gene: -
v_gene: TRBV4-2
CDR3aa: CASSQLAAGRSSYEQYF
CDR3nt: TGTGCCAGCAGCCAATTAGCGGCGGGACGTAGCTCCTACGAGCAGTACTTC

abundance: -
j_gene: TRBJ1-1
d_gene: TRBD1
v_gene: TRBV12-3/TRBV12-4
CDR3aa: CASSLKGAEQIEAFF
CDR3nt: TGTGCCAGCAGCCTAAAGGGGGCCGAACAGATTGAAGCTTTCTTT

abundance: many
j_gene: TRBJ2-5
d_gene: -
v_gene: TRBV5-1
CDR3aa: CASSSSRSGINQETQYF
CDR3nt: TGCGCCAGCAGCTCCAGTAGGTCGGGGATTAACCAAGAGACCCAGTACTTC

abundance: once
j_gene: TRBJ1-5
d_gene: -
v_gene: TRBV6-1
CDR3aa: CASSESIWGMQPQHF
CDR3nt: TGTGCCAGCAGTGAATCCATATGGGGAATGCAGCCCCAGCATTTT

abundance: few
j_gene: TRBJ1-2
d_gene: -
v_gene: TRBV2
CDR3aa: CASGIPQGPGYGYTF
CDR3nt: TGTGCCAGCGGTATACCTCAGGGGCCGGGCTATGGCTACACCTTC

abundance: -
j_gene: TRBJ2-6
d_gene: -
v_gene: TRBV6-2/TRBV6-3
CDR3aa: CASSPEDSGANVLTF
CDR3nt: TGTGCCAGCAGTCCTGAGGACTCTGGGGCCAACGTCCTGACTTTC

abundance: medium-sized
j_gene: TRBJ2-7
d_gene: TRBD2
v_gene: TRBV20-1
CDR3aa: CSAAGLANYEQYF
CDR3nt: TGCAGTGCCGCCGGACTAGCCAACTACGAGCAGTACTTC

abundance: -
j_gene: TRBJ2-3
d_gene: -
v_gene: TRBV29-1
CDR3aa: CVAGTSTDTQYF
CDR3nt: TGCGTAGCCGGGACTAGCACAGATACGCAGTATTTT

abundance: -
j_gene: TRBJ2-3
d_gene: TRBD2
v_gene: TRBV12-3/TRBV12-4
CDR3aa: CASRKTSVSTDTQYF
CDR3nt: TGTGCCAGCAGAAAGACTAGCGTCAGCACAGATACGCAGTATTTT

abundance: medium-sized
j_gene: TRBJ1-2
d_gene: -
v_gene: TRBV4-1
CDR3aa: CASSPLREGVFGYTF
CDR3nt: TGCGCCAGCAGCCCCCTAAGAGAGGGGGTTTTTGGCTACACCTTC

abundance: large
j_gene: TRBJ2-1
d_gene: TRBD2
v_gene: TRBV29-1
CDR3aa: CSVDGTSGNYNEQFF
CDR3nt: TGCAGCGTTGATGGGACTAGCGGGAACTACAATGAGCAGTTCTTC

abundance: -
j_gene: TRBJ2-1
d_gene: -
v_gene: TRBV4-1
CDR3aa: CTSSQDFHKEQFF
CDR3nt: TGCACCAGCAGCCAAGATTTCCACAAAGAGCAGTTCTTC